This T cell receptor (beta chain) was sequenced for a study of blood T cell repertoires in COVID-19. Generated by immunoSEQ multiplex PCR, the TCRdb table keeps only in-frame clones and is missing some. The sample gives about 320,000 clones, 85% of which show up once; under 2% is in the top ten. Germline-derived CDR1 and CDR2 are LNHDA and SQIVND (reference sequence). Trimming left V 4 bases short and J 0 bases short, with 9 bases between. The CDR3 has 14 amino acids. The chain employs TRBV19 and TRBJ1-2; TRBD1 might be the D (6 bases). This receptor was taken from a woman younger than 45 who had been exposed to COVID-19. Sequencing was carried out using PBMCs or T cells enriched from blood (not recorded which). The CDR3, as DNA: TGTGCCAGTAGTAAGGACAGATCTAACTATGGCTACACCTTC. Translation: CASSKDRSNYGYTF.